Presented here are 9 T cell receptor beta chains from one specimen sequenced in a study of CD8 T cells in Susac syndrome. A quantity of roughly 0.5 to 1 ug RNA underwent reverse transcription using random hexamers. Via MiXCR, TCRdb re-called the immunoSEQ multiplex PCR reads, giving one row per CDR3 protein. The sample holds 55,000 to 75,000 distinct CDR3 sequences, around 93% seen once. The sample was CD4+ T cells from PBMCs. Receptors originate from a human donor with Susac syndrome.

The rearrangement links TRBV28 to TRBJ2-7; D not certain. The CDR3 runs 13 residues. CDR1 MDHEN and CDR2 SYDVKM come from the germline V gene. With 5 bases removed from V and 2 bases from J, the gap between germline ends came to 10 bases. CDR3 loop: CASSRLPPYEQYF. The CDR3 region has the DNA TGTGCCAGCAGTCGCCTCCCCCCCTACGAGCAGTACTTC.

The chain recombines TRBV25-1 with TRBJ2-7; D uncertain. This CDR3 is built from 13 residues. V dropped 6 bases and J dropped 2 bases, with 11 bases sitting between them. Germline V gene lookup returns CDR1 MGHDK and CDR2 SYGVNS. The chain's CDR3 is CASRASRTYEQYF. CDR3 bases: TGTGCCAGCAGGGCATCGAGGACCTACGAGCAGTACTTC.

The V gene is TRBV9, the J gene TRBJ2-2, with 9 bases matching TRBD1. V was pared by 0 bases and J by 0 bases, with 3 bases of the junction left unmatched. Germline loops: CDR1 SGDLS, CDR2 YYNGEE. The CDR3 covers 17 residues. In DNA, the CDR3 is TGTGCCAGCAGCGTAGCTGGGACAGGGACGAACACCGGGGAGCTGTTTTTT. It specifies CASSVAGTGTNTGELFF. The full variable domain, with the rest looked up from reference TRBV9 and TRBJ2-2, is DSGVTQTPKHLITATGQRVTLRCSPRSGDLSVYWYQQSLDQGLQFLIQYYNGEERAKGNILERFSAQQFPDLHSELNLSSLELGDSALYFCASSVAGTGTNTGELFFGEGSRLTVL.

V gene TRBV28 combines with J gene TRBJ1-1; D is ambiguous. V lost 3 bases and J 12 bases, leaving 14 bases between the germline ends. Germline V gene sequence: CDR1 MDHEN, CDR2 SYDVKM. The CDR3 contains 12 residues. The CDR3, as DNA: TGTGCCAGCAGTTTCCTTACCCGGGCCACTTTCTTT. It translates to CASSFLTRATFF.

This clonotype was counted a few times. The rearrangement uses TRBV4-1 and TRBJ2-3, with D possibly being TRBD2 (6 bases). CDR1 is MGHRA and CDR2 is YSYEKL in the germline V gene. The CDR3 has 13 amino acids. Trimming took 4 bases from V and 5 from J, leaving 10 bases between them. The CDR3 spells CASSPVGGDTQYF. CDR3 DNA sequence: TGCGCCAGCAGCCCAGTGGGGGGAGATACGCAGTATTTT.

The V call is TRBV7-3, the J call TRBJ2-5, with D perhaps TRBD2 (7 bases). The CDR3 length is 15 residues. CDR1 SGHTA and CDR2 FQGTGA come from the germline V gene. V lost 2 bases and J lost 1, with 11 bases in between. The CDR3 nucleotides read TGTGCCAGCAGCTTATGGGGGGGGCCCCAAGAGACCCAGTACTTC. Amino acids: CASSLWGGPQETQYF. The full variable domain, rest sourced from reference TRBV7-3 and TRBJ2-5, is GAGVSQTPSNKVTEKGKYVELRCDPISGHTALYWYRQSLGQGPEFLIYFQGTGAADDSGLPNDRFFAVRPEGSVSTLKIQRTERGDSAVYLCASSLWGGPQETQYFGPGTRLLVL.

The chain is built from TRBV7-3 and TRBJ2-7; the D is unclear. The germline V and J ends were trimmed by 5 bases and 6 bases, with 20 bases remaining between them. The CDR3 loop spans 15 amino acids. Per the germline V gene, CDR1 is SGHTA and CDR2 is FQGTGA. Here the CDR3 DNA reads TGTGCCAGCAGCCCGCAGGCCACGGGTGTGGGCGAGCAGTACTTC. It yields the protein CASSPQATGVGEQYF.

V usage is TRBV10-3 and J usage is TRBJ2-7, with D perhaps TRBD2 (5 bases). Trimming cost V 9 bases and J 3 bases, with 9 bases left between them. The germline V gene has CDR1 ENHRY and CDR2 SYGVKD. The CDR3 runs 11 residues. The CDR3: CAISRGYEQYF. CDR3 coding DNA: TGTGCCATTTCCCGGGGCTACGAGCAGTACTTC.

The chain employs TRBV6-4 and TRBJ2-2, with D possibly TRBD2 on 7 matching bases. The V gene's germline CDR1 is MRHNA and CDR2 SNTAGT. V lost 7 bases and J lost 0, with 9 bases in between. This CDR3 has 14 amino acids. CDR3 nucleotide sequence: TGTGCCAGCACGGGGGGCGCGAACACCGGGGAGCTGTTTTTT. Its protein product is CASTGGANTGELFF.